This T cell receptor beta chain derives from a study of shared clonotypes between healthy human individuals. Some clones are missing from TCRdb's copy, which holds only in-frame ones; the method was immunoSEQ multiplex PCR. Here the sample spans about 650,000 clones, over 95% being singletons. The V gene's germline CDR1 is LNHNV and CDR2 YYDKDF (reference sequence). V was clipped by 2 bases and J by 4 bases; unmatched bases: 9. The CDR3 contains 17 residues. The naive CD8 subset, CD45RO-negative cells positively selected for CCR7, excluded terminally differentiated effector memory CD45RA+ cells. Study results and caveats: As a rule, naive subsets had a larger estimated richness than memory subsets. Rarefaction analysis demonstrated incomplete sorted-subset sequencing notwithstanding large depth.

Comments on this clone: The target antigen is unknown.

V gene TRBV15 combines with J gene TRBJ2-7, with 12 bases aligning to TRBD2. The material sequenced was naive CD8+ T cells sorted from blood. This TCR came from a woman aged 25 to 39 in good health. CDR3 in DNA: TGTGCCACCAGCAGATCTACTGGACTAGCGGGACAATACGAGCAGTACTTC. It codes for CATSRSTGLAGQYEQYF.